This TCR beta chain was sequenced for a study of T cell changes during pregnancy in multiple sclerosis (dated by TCRdb to between 2018 and 2021). A note on the overall study: Changes in the T cell repertoire over the course of pregnancy were examined in this study in women with multiple sclerosis.

Libraries were prepared through the immunoSEQ multiplex PCR assay. TCRdb mirrors the immuneACCESS table, restricted to in-frame sequences. Some clones are absent from its copies; in checked studies, under half trace to an unresolved V gene, and the reason for the others is unknown. The sample contains roughly 23,000 clones, roughly nine tenths of them found a single time. Around 0.67% of the sample belongs to the ten largest clones. CDR1 and CDR2 are read off the germline V gene as LGHNT and FRNRAP. Measured from the cysteine to the phenylalanine, the CDR3 is 15 residues long. The retained sequence is limited to the CDR3, 45 bases, with the frame set at the first base. V is reduced by 7 bases and J by 6 bases, leaving a spacing of 19 bases between them. This clone came up a few times. Its antigen remains undetermined. Nothing much larger sits one base from this clone, and base qualities are not available.

The material sequenced was CD4+ T cells from peripheral blood mononuclear cells, taken in the third trimester of pregnancy. The chain links TRBV12-5 with TRBJ1-5; no D gene call is confident. The receptor's source is a female donor in good health, enrolled as a control in a pregnancy study. CDR3 protein: CASASSTPRGQPQHF. The nucleotide sequence is TGTGCTAGTGCCAGCAGTACGCCCCGGGGTCAGCCCCAGCATTTT.